This T cell receptor beta chain appears in the sequencing data of a study of PD-L1 blockade in urothelial cancer. Time point specified: pretreatment peripheral blood. Urothelial carcinoma affected the patients, and it was locally advanced or metastatic. The CDR3 extends over 12 amino acids. Germline V gene lookup returns CDR1 MNHNY and CDR2 SVGAGI (reference sequence). Germline trimming cut 8 bases from V and 6 bases from J; bases unmatched to any gene: 5. Produced via immunoSEQ multiplex PCR; TCRdb's table is partial and in-frame only. Among roughly 50,000 clones, roughly 80% were seen once, and the ten largest hold about 4%.

J is TRBJ1-1 and V is TRBV6-6; 8 bases agree with TRBD1. This receptor was obtained from a man in his sixties or seventies with urothelial cancer. Source: PBMCs, taken around atezolizumab (anti-PD-L1) treatment. DNA of the CDR3: TGTGCCAGCTCTCAGGGGGCGGCTGAAGCTTTCTTT. This sequence encodes CASSQGAAEAFF.